Presented here are 8 T cell receptor beta chains from one specimen sequenced in a study of T cells in Graves' hyperthyroidism and ophthalmopathy. Amplification targeted TCR beta CDR3 regions from RNA transcripts. TCR CDR3 regions were first amplified by RT-PCR with HTBI primers. TCRdb re-analysed the multiplex PCR reads in MiXCR, keeping a single row per CDR3 protein. Among some 490,000 distinct CDR3 sequences listed, roughly 22% were seen once. Sequences were obtained from blood. Receptors were obtained from a woman in her 70s with Graves' ophthalmopathy.

This chain connects TRBV9 to TRBJ1-2, with TRBD1 matching over 8 bases. Per the germline V gene, CDR1 is SGDLS and CDR2 is YYNGEE. Trimming removed 0 bases from V and 0 bases from J; junction bases left unmatched: 7. This CDR3 comprises 17 residues. CDR3 DNA: TGTGCCAGCAGCGTAGACCCAGGGGGCCTAACTAACTATGGCTACACCTTC. Protein: CASSVDPGGLTNYGYTF. Variable domain in full (rest from reference TRBV9 and TRBJ1-2): DSGVTQTPKHLITATGQRVTLRCSPRSGDLSVYWYQQSLDQGLQFLIQYYNGEERAKGNILERFSAQQFPDLHSELNLSSLELGDSALYFCASSVDPGGLTNYGYTFGSGTRLTVV.

This clonotype was detected a few times. V usage is TRBV19 and J usage is TRBJ2-3; TRBD1 matches at 8 bases. The CDR3 has 16 residues. The ends lost 3 bases at V and 3 bases at J; junction bases unmatched: 8. Germline values: CDR1 LNHDA, CDR2 SQIVND (reference sequence). In DNA form, the CDR3 reads TGTGCCAGTAGTATGCCCGCAGGGGGCTTAACAGATACGCAGTATTTT. Translating gives CASSMPAGGLTDTQYF.

This clonotype has more than one count but fewer than ten. The rearrangement uses TRBV12-3 or TRBV12-4 and TRBJ2-5; 10 bases match TRBD2. V shed 3 bases, J shed 4 bases, and the junction held 2 bases outside the gene matches. CDR3 size: 14 residues. This chain's CDR3 is CASSLVAGGETQYF. The CDR3 region has the DNA TGTGCCAGCAGTTTGGTAGCGGGAGGAGAGACCCAGTACTTC.

The V and J genes are TRBV5-6 and TRBJ1-1; TRBD1 agrees at 9 bases. The CDR3 has 14 residues. Losses at the gene ends were 5 bases for V and 4 bases for J; bases not matched to a gene: 6. Germline CDR1 is SGHDT and CDR2 is YYEEEE. The CDR3 loop reads CASSYTGGVTEAFF. CDR3 bases: TGTGCCAGCAGTTATACAGGGGGCGTCACTGAAGCTTTCTTT. The full variable domain, in which reference TRBV5-6 and TRBJ1-1 provide the parts outside the CDR3, is DAGVTQSPTHLIKTRGQQVTLRCSPKSGHDTVSWYQQALGQGPQFIFQYYEEEERQRGNFPDRFSGHQFPNYSSELNVNALLLGDSALYLCASSYTGGVTEAFFGQGTRLTVV.

There are many counts of this clonotype. The chain links TRBV28 to TRBJ2-3; D is perhaps TRBD2 (6 bases). Germline CDR1 MDHEN, CDR2 SYDVKM. Trimming took 2 bases from V and 2 from J, leaving 20 bases between them. The CDR3 covers 18 residues. The CDR3 DNA reads as TGTGCCAGCAGTTTAGGACCGGGAGAGTACCAAGCCACAGATACGCAGTATTTT. Amino acid sequence: CASSLGPGEYQATDTQYF.

The chain has TRBV3-1 and TRBJ1-6; D may be TRBD1 (5 bases). The germline gives CDR1 LGHDT, CDR2 YNNKEL (reference sequence). There are 15 residues in the CDR3. Trimming removed 1 base at V and 8 bases at J, with 12 bases between. The CDR3 loop reads CASSQVRAGDSPLHF. CDR3 coding DNA: TGTGCCAGCAGCCAAGTCAGGGCTGGGGATTCACCCCTCCACTTT.

This clonotype was observed a few times. V and J are TRBV28 and TRBJ2-2, with TRBD1 matching over 8 bases. CDR3 length equals 15 residues. The J segment lost 5 bases and the V segment lost 4 bases, leaving 6 bases of the junction unmatched. Per germline, CDR1 MDHEN and CDR2 SYDVKM. The CDR3 region is CASSSRGRKTGELFF. The CDR3 coding sequence is TGTGCCAGCAGTTCCAGGGGGCGAAAAACCGGGGAGCTGTTTTTT.

This clonotype came up many times. This chain links TRBV6-1 with TRBJ2-7, with D possibly being TRBD1 or TRBD2 (5 bases each). The CDR3 length is 14 residues. Between the trimmed V and J ends, which lost 6 bases and 0 bases, there was a span of 12 bases. Germline-derived CDR1 and CDR2 are MNHNS and SASEGT. The CDR3 DNA is TGTGCCAGCAGCGCGAGGGGCCTCTCCTACGAGCAGTACTTC. Amino acid sequence: CASSARGLSYEQYF.